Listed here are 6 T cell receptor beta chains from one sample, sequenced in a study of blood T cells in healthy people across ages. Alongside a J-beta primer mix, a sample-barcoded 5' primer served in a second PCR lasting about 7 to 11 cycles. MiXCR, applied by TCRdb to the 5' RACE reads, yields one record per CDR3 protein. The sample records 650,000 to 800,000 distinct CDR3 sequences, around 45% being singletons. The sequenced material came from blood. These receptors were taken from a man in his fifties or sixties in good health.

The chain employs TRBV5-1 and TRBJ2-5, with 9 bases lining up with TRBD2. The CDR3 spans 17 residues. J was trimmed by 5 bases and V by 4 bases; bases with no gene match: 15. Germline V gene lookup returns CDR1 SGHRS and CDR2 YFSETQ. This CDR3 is CASSLPLAGLTRETQYF. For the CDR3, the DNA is TGCGCCAGCAGCCTCCCTCTAGCGGGGCTAACCCGGGAGACCCAGTACTTC.

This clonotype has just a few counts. The CDR3 here is CASSLRAGARNEKLFF. CDR3 coding DNA: TGTGCCAGCAGTTTACGCGCGGGAGCCAGAAATGAAAAACTGTTTTTT. The chain couples TRBV12-3 or TRBV12-4 to TRBJ1-4; D remains ambiguous. V shed 2 bases and J shed 5 bases, with 15 bases lying between them. The CDR3 has 16 amino acids.

CDR3 DNA: TGCGCCAGCAGCCAAGGTCCTAGCGGGGATACCTACGAGCAGTACTTC. It translates to CASSQGPSGDTYEQYF. This sequence joins TRBV4-3 and TRBJ2-7; 9 nucleotides align to TRBD2. This CDR3 contains 16 residues. Germline loops: CDR1 LGHNA, CDR2 YSLEER. The V segment lost 1 base and the J segment 2 bases; nucleotides outside the gene matches: 6.

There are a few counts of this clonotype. CDR3 nucleotide sequence: TGCAGCGTTTGGGGGGCGGACGAAAAACTGTTTTTT. This encodes CSVWGADEKLFF. The chain uses TRBV29-1 and TRBJ1-4; D is possibly TRBD1 (6 bases). There are 12 residues in the CDR3. V was shortened by 5 bases and J by 8 bases, with 12 bases between the two germline ends. CDR1 SQVTM and CDR2 ANQGSEA come from the germline V gene.

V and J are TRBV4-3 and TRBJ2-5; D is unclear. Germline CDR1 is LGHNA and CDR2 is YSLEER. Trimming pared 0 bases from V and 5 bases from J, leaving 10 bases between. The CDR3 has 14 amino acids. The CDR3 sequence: CASSQDLARETQYF. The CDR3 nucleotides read TGCGCCAGCAGCCAAGATCTGGCTCGGGAGACCCAGTACTTC.

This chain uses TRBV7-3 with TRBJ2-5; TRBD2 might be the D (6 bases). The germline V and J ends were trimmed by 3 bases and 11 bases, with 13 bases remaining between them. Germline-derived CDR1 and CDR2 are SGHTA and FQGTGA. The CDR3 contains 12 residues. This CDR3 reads CASSFSEGPQYF. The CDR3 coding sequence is TGTGCCAGCAGCTTCTCGGAGGGCCCGCAGTACTTC.